These 7 T cell receptor beta chains share one sample of origin, sequenced in a study of shared clonotypes between healthy human individuals. CD45RO-negative, CCR7-positively selected cells formed the naive CD8 fraction, excluding terminally differentiated effector memory CD45RA+ cells. Produced via immunoSEQ multiplex PCR; TCRdb's table is partial and in-frame only. The sample lists approximately 740,000 clones, almost 95% seen once, with approximately 25% in the top ten. Sample: naive CD8+ T cells sorted from blood. The receptors come from a young man in good health.

The rearrangement links TRBV27 to TRBJ1-5; 7 nucleotides align to TRBD1. There are 15 residues in the CDR3. From germline, CDR1 is MNHEY and CDR2 SMNVEV (reference sequence). Trimming took 8 bases from V and 7 from J; bases not matched to a gene: 14. This CDR3 is CASGWTGYSGQPQHF. CDR3 in DNA: TGTGCCAGCGGTTGGACAGGCTATTCGGGGCAGCCCCAGCATTTT.

This chain connects TRBV5-5 to TRBJ2-3; 11 bases are a match to TRBD2. J was trimmed by 2 bases and V by 1 base; bases with no gene match: 3. The germline V gene encodes CDR1 SGHKS and CDR2 YYEKEE (reference sequence). This CDR3 region has 16 residues. CDR3 sequence: CASSLLAGGSTDTQYF. CDR3 nucleotide sequence: TGTGCCAGCAGCTTGTTAGCGGGAGGGTCCACAGATACGCAGTATTTT.

The chain recombines TRBV6-6 with TRBJ2-7; perhaps TRBD1 as D (6 bases). Germline CDR1 reads MNHNY; CDR2 reads SVGAGI (reference sequence). V was cut by 6 bases and J by 1 base, with 13 bases left in between. The CDR3 extends over 14 amino acids. The CDR3 protein is CASSPGERSYEQYF. CDR3 coding DNA: TGTGCCAGCAGCCCAGGGGAGAGGTCCTACGAGCAGTACTTC.

The J gene is TRBJ2-7, the V gene TRBV11-3; 7 nucleotides line up with TRBD2. The length of the CDR3 is 13 residues. V shed 3 bases, J shed 4 bases, and the junction held 3 bases outside the gene matches. Germline loops: CDR1 SGHNT, CDR2 YENEEA. The CDR3 loop is CASSLRGTYEQYF. The CDR3, as DNA: TGTGCCAGCAGCTTGCGGGGGACTTACGAGCAGTACTTC.

This sequence joins TRBV18 and TRBJ2-1; 7 nucleotides match TRBD1. The CDR3 consists of 15 residues. J lost 10 bases, V lost 5 bases, and 14 bases had no gene match. Germline assignment: CDR1 KGHSH and CDR2 LQKENI. CDR3 loop: CASSSFPGQQTEQFF. CDR3 nucleotides: TGTGCCAGCTCATCATTCCCGGGACAGCAAACAGAGCAGTTCTTC.

The chain recombines TRBV19 with TRBJ2-7, with 10 bases identical to TRBD2. Germline V lookup: CDR1 LNHDA, CDR2 SQIVND (reference sequence). Unmatched junction bases numbered 14, after V lost 3 bases and J lost 3 bases. This CDR3 has 18 amino acids. The CDR3 DNA is TGTGCCAGTAGTATTCTCCTTGGGCTAGCGGGAGAGAGCTACGAGCAGTACTTC. Encoded protein: CASSILLGLAGESYEQYF. The full variable domain, its missing parts supplied by reference TRBV19 and TRBJ2-7, is DGGITQSPKYLFRKEGQNVTLSCEQNLNHDAMYWYRQDPGQGLRLIYYSQIVNDFQKGDIAEGYSVSREKKESFPLTVTSAQKNPTAFYLCASSILLGLAGESYEQYFGPGTRLTVT.

This clone was detected once. The chain is built from TRBV6-6 and TRBJ1-5, with 7 bases that match TRBD1. Germline CDR1 reads MNHNY; CDR2 reads SVGAGI (reference sequence). V was pared by 5 bases and J by 2 bases, with 6 bases of the junction left unmatched. The CDR3 runs to 15 residues. CDR3 amino acids: CASSDRDFGNQPQHF. CDR3 nucleotide sequence: TGTGCCAGCAGTGACAGGGACTTCGGCAATCAGCCCCAGCATTTT.